The source of this TCR beta chain is a study of read filtering for tumor transcriptome and immune sequencing. In the study overall: 8 patients were R-ISS I, 16 were R-ISS II, about seven were R-ISS III. RNA-seq yielded only about 75 to 1,400 TCR reads, IR-seq about 4 to 10.27 million. Study-level results: In IR-seq, single-read clonotypes were approximately 79% of clonotypes but around 3.5% of reads.

The library was built from around 380 ng RNA with molecular barcoded adaptors for alpha/delta and beta/gamma chains. MiXCR was run by TCRdb on the reads, yielding one entry per CDR3 protein. The data hold about 130,000 distinct CDR3 sequences, with roughly 13% observed a single time. Germline lookup yields CDR1 SGHTA and CDR2 FQGNSA. The CDR3 contains 13 residues. For this clonotype: No antigen is known for it. Sequence at one end of the junction differs from germline and may be a read error.

V and J are TRBV7-2 and TRBJ2-7; D call uncertain. This TCR was sampled from a donor at least 40 years old with multiple myeloma. Sequenced sample: a population of CD138-negative cells sorted from bone marrow. The DNA of the CDR3 is TGTGCCAGCAGTCTGGAACCCCTCTACAAGCAGTACTTC. Residues: CASSLEPLYKQYF. Supplemented by reference TRBV7-2 and TRBJ2-7, the full variable domain reads GAGVSQSPSNKVTEKGKDVELRCDPISGHTALYWYRQSLGQGLEFLIYFQGNSAPDKSGLPSDRFSAERTGGSVSTLTIQRTQQEDSAVYLCASSLEPLYKQYFGPGTRLTVT.